A selection of T cell receptor beta chains follows, all from one sample in a study of chemoradiotherapy in HPV16-positive cancers. TCRdb's table, derived via immunoSEQ multiplex PCR, lists solely in-frame clones and lacks some. The data hold 65,000 to 80,000 clones, with about nine tenths observed a single time. Here the sequenced sample was blood, taken from a patient who underwent chemoradiotherapy. The receptor set was obtained from a human donor with HPV-associated anogenital cancer. CDR3s include the opening cysteine and the closing phenylalanine or tryptophan. The order of the fields is D gene, V gene, clone size, J gene, CDR3 protein, CDR3 DNA. A D gene is named only where the DNA matches it firmly. Size is omitted from some rows. Given values are once, few, many or a class for expanded clones.

TRBD2	TRBV27	once	TRBJ2-1	CASSWASGNEQFF	TGTGCCAGCAGTTGGGCTAGCGGTAATGAGCAGTTCTTC
TRBD1	TRBV4-1	once	TRBJ1-2	CASSLRDRANYGYTF	TGCGCCAGCAGCCTCCGGGACAGAGCTAACTATGGCTACACCTTC
NA	TRBV14	NA	TRBJ2-1	CASSPKVDNEQFF	TGTGCCAGCAGCCCGAAGGTAGACAATGAGCAGTTCTTC
NA	TRBV4-1	NA	TRBJ1-2	CASSQDPGANYGYTF	TGCGCCAGCAGCCAAGATCCCGGAGCTAACTATGGCTACACCTTC
NA	TRBV19	NA	TRBJ1-1	CASIREAFF	TGTGCCAGCATAAGAGAAGCTTTCTTT
NA	TRBV7-9	NA	TRBJ2-7	CASSLGQGTYEQYF	TGTGCCAGCAGCTTAGGGCAGGGGACCTACGAGCAGTACTTC
NA	TRBV6-1	NA	TRBJ2-2	CASSTLAYTGELFF	TGTGCCAGCAGCACACTAGCTTACACCGGGGAGCTGTTTTTT
NA	TRBV4-1	NA	TRBJ2-7	CASSWGTNSYEQYF	TGCGCCAGCAGCTGGGGCACGAACTCCTACGAGCAGTACTTC
NA	TRBV29-1	NA	TRBJ2-1	CSALPGTLSRSYNEQFF	TGCAGCGCATTACCCGGGACACTCTCCCGCTCCTACAATGAGCAGTTCTTC
NA	TRBV19	NA	TRBJ1-1	CASSIVQGTEAFF	TGTGCCAGTAGTATAGTTCAGGGTACTGAAGCTTTCTTT
NA	TRBV7-8	NA	TRBJ1-1	CASSLVVTEAFF	TGTGCCAGCAGCTTAGTCGTCACTGAAGCTTTCTTT
TRBD2	TRBV5-1	NA	TRBJ2-1	CASRLAGAAYNEQFF	TGCGCCAGCAGACTAGCGGGAGCGGCCTACAATGAGCAGTTCTTC
NA	TRBV27	NA	TRBJ2-5	CASSFGPVETQYF	TGTGCCAGCAGTTTTGGTCCCGTGGAGACCCAGTACTTC
TRBD2	TRBV5-1	NA	TRBJ2-1	CASSPPTSLYNEQFF	TGCGCCAGCAGTCCGCCGACTAGCCTCTACAATGAGCAGTTCTTC
NA	TRBV10-1	NA	TRBJ1-3	CASSEHPSFLPGNTIYF	TGCGCCAGCAGTGAGCATCCAAGCTTCCTACCTGGAAACACCATATATTTT
TRBD1	TRBV15	NA	TRBJ2-1	CAVHPGQGLVEQFF	TGTGCCGTCCACCCGGGACAGGGTTTGGTGGAGCAGTTCTTC
NA	TRBV28	once	TRBJ1-3	CASSPGPRVATSGNTIYF	TGTGCCAGCAGTCCTGGGCCCCGGGTTGCTACGTCGGGAAACACCATATATTTT
NA	TRBV2	few	TRBJ1-2	CASSVYGYGYTF	TGTGCCAGCAGTGTTTACGGATATGGCTACACCTTC
NA	TRBV4-1	few	TRBJ1-2	CASSQGGHPKVGYGYTF	TGCGCCAGCAGCCAAGGAGGACACCCAAAGGTCGGCTATGGCTACACCTTC
TRBD1	TRBV28	NA	TRBJ1-5	CASSLERGTLGDRGPMVGNQPQHF	TGTGCCAGCAGTTTGGAAAGAGGAACGCTTGGGGACAGGGGGCCCATGGTTGGCAATCAGCCCCAGCATTTT
TRBD2	TRBV2	NA	TRBJ2-1	CASISRGLATTNEQFF	TGTGCCAGCATCTCTAGGGGACTAGCGACCACCAATGAGCAGTTCTTC
TRBD2	TRBV18	once	TRBJ2-1	CASSHSGNSYNEQFF	TGTGCCAGCTCACATAGCGGGAATTCCTACAATGAGCAGTTCTTC
TRBD1	TRBV27	NA	TRBJ1-2	CASRKGVDRGQGGYTF	TGTGCCAGCAGGAAAGGAGTGGACAGGGGGCAGGGGGGCTACACCTTC
NA	TRBV28	NA	TRBJ2-6	CASSLEGLSSGANVLTF	TGTGCCAGCAGTTTAGAGGGCCTCAGCTCTGGGGCCAACGTCCTGACTTTC
TRBD2	TRBV28	NA	TRBJ2-1	CASSLAGRNEQFF	TGTGCCAGTTCATTAGCGGGAAGGAATGAGCAGTTCTTC
NA	TRBV7-9	NA	TRBJ2-5	CASSLGFRGSGETQYF	TGTGCCAGCAGCTTAGGTTTCCGGGGTTCGGGAGAGACCCAGTACTTC
TRBD1	TRBV9	NA	TRBJ2-2	CASSAGTDAGELFF	TGTGCCAGCAGCGCCGGGACAGACGCCGGGGAGCTGTTTTTT
TRBD1	TRBV4-2	few	TRBJ1-1	CASSQDRDRGGSSAAFF	TGTGCCAGCAGCCAAGATAGGGACAGGGGTGGCTCTTCGGCAGCTTTCTTT
NA	TRBV11-1	NA	TRBJ2-7	CASSLVGITSSYEQYF	TGTGCCAGCAGCTTAGTGGGCATCACTTCATCCTACGAGCAGTACTTC
NA	TRBV28	NA	TRBJ2-2	CASTVHTGELFF	TGTGCCAGCACAGTCCACACCGGGGAGCTGTTTTTT
NA	TRBV5-1	NA	TRBJ2-5	CASSLEGRIAQETQYF	TGCGCCAGCAGCTTGGAGGGCAGGATTGCACAAGAGACCCAGTACTTC
NA	TRBV2	NA	TRBJ1-6	CASSWQQPLGSPLHF	TGTGCCAGCAGCTGGCAGCAACCTTTAGGTTCACCCCTCCACTTT